The clone carrying this TCR beta chain came up many times. The sample is drawn from a study of T cell repertoires in cytomegalovirus infection. MiXCR, applied by TCRdb to the reads, yields one record per CDR3 protein. The table records 450,000 to 600,000 distinct CDR3 sequences, 11% of them present only once. The sample was PBMCs. The sequence was collected from a human donor in good health (CMV status not recorded). Some clones in this sample may be carry-over from other donors' samples.

CDR3 in amino acids: CASSSYRGNYGYTF. The CDR3 DNA reads as TGTGCCAGCAGCTCGTACAGGGGAAACTATGGCTACACCTTC. The chain recombines TRBV7-6 with TRBJ1-2; 7 bases align to TRBD1. Germline lookup yields CDR1 SGHVS and CDR2 FNYEAQ. The V segment lost 4 bases and the J segment 2 bases; nucleotides outside the gene matches: 4. This CDR3 has 14 residues.